Listed below are T cell receptor beta chains from one sample, sequenced in a study of T cell repertoires in cytomegalovirus infection. TCRdb re-analysed the reads in MiXCR, keeping a single row per CDR3 protein. The sample holds 740,000 or so distinct CDR3 sequences; less than 40% are singletons and the top ten take 2.8%. Sequenced input: PBMCs. These receptors came from a human donor in good health (CMV status not recorded). Some clones in this sample may be carry-over from other donors' samples. Each CDR3 is given with its conserved first and last residue. Each record gives: CDR3 DNA, CDR3 protein, D gene, J gene, clone size, V gene. The D gene is left open where the match is weak. Where a row states a size, it is once, few, many or the class of an expanded clone; other rows omit it.

TGTGCCAGCTCCTGGACTAGCGAGAACACAGATACGCAGTATTTT,CASSWTSENTDTQYF,TRBD2,TRBJ2-3,few,TRBV19
TGTGCCAGCAGCAATGACAGACAAGAGACCCAGTACTTC,CASSNDRQETQYF,.,TRBJ2-5,.,TRBV11-2
TGTGCCATCAGTGAGTCGACGACTGAAGCTTTCTTT,CAISESTTEAFF,.,TRBJ1-1,.,TRBV10-3
TGTGCCAGCAGTCGCGGAATTTACGAGCAGTACTTC,CASSRGIYEQYF,.,TRBJ2-7,.,TRBV12-3/TRBV12-4
TGTGCCAGCAGCTTAGAGACGAGCTACACCTTC,CASSLETSYTF,.,TRBJ1-2,few,TRBV7-9
TGTGCCATCAGTGAGGACAGGGCGGTTCAGCCCCAGCATTTT,CAISEDRAVQPQHF,TRBD1,TRBJ1-5,.,TRBV10-3
TGTGCCAGCAGCTTAATGGGACAGGGTGTGCAGTACTTC,CASSLMGQGVQYF,TRBD1,TRBJ2-7,few,TRBV7-2
TGCAGTGCTCGGACAGGGGGCACCCTAAATGACAATGGCTACACCTTC,CSARTGGTLNDNGYTF,TRBD1,TRBJ1-2,.,TRBV20-1
TGTGCCAGTAGTATAGAGGGCGGACCCTCCTACGAGCAGTACTTC,CASSIEGGPSYEQYF,.,TRBJ2-7,few,TRBV19
TGTGCCACCAGTGGAGTCTACACTGAAGCTTTCTTT,CATSGVYTEAFF,.,TRBJ1-1,few,TRBV24-1
TGTGCCAGCAGTTTTTTGACTAGCGGGGGGCAGAACACCGGGGAGCTGTTTTTT,CASSFLTSGGQNTGELFF,TRBD2,TRBJ2-2,.,TRBV27
TGTGCCAGCAGTTCTCTAGACTCCGGTCGACAAGAGACCCAGTACTTC,CASSSLDSGRQETQYF,.,TRBJ2-5,many,TRBV6-1
TGTGCCACCAGCAGAGTGGACAGAAACACCGGGGAGCTGTTTTTT,CATSRVDRNTGELFF,.,TRBJ2-2,.,TRBV15
TGTGCCAGCAGCCAAAACCGGGGCCCTCAAGAGACCCAGTACTTC,CASSQNRGPQETQYF,.,TRBJ2-5,.,TRBV6-1
TGTGCCATCAGCCGGGACAGAGATTCACCCCTCCACTTT,CAISRDRDSPLHF,TRBD1,TRBJ1-6,.,TRBV10-3
TGTGCCAGCAGCTTAATGGGCAGGGGGCTCGCTAACTATGGCTACACCTTC,CASSLMGRGLANYGYTF,TRBD1,TRBJ1-2,few,TRBV7-9
TGTGCCAGCAGTCGCGAGGGGCAGGGGCACAACTATGGCTACACCTTC,CASSREGQGHNYGYTF,.,TRBJ1-2,.,TRBV6-5
TGTGCCAGCAGCTTTCAGCGGGGCGGCACAGATACGCAGTATTTT,CASSFQRGGTDTQYF,TRBD2,TRBJ2-3,many,TRBV7-2
TGTGCCAGCAGTGAAGCGCTCCCGGGACGGGGCTACACCTTC,CASSEALPGRGYTF,.,TRBJ1-2,.,TRBV2
TGTGCCAGCAGTTACTCCTCGGCGGGTCCCGGCGCTGAAGCTTTCTTT,CASSYSSAGPGAEAFF,.,TRBJ1-1,.,TRBV6-2/TRBV6-3
TGTGCCAGCAGCTCCGGACTAGCCAAAAACATTCAGTACTTC,CASSSGLAKNIQYF,.,TRBJ2-4,many,TRBV7-9
TGTGCCAGCAGCTTGGAAGGGAGGAGGAACTATGGCTACACCTTC,CASSLEGRRNYGYTF,.,TRBJ1-2,.,TRBV5-6
TGCAGTGCAGACGACCGACAGGCCATAAGCTCCTACAATGAGCAGTTCTTC,CSADDRQAISSYNEQFF,.,TRBJ2-1,few,TRBV20-1
TGTGCCAGTAGTATTTTTGCAGGAATAGCGACCGGGGAGCTGTTTTTT,CASSIFAGIATGELFF,.,TRBJ2-2,.,TRBV19
TGTGCCAGCAGTTTCCGGGTGACCACCGGGGAGCTGTTTTTT,CASSFRVTTGELFF,.,TRBJ2-2,few,TRBV12-3/TRBV12-4
TGTGCCAGCAGCCACGGGACAGAGAACACTGAAGCTTTCTTT,CASSHGTENTEAFF,TRBD1,TRBJ1-1,.,TRBV4-2
TGTGCCAGCAGTTACTCGGGACAGGGGGCTTCTGGGGCCAACGTCCTGACTTTC,CASSYSGQGASGANVLTF,TRBD1,TRBJ2-6,.,TRBV6-2/TRBV6-3
TGTGCCAGTAGTACTGGGGACAGGGTAAATTCACCCCTCCACTTT,CASSTGDRVNSPLHF,TRBD1,TRBJ1-6,.,TRBV19
TGTGCCAGCAGTGCCCGAGAAGGCGGTGGCATTCAGTACTTC,CASSAREGGGIQYF,.,TRBJ2-4,few,TRBV2
TGTGCCAGCAGCTTAGGGGACAGGGCTCAAGGCTACACCTTC,CASSLGDRAQGYTF,TRBD1,TRBJ1-2,few,TRBV7-9
TGTGCCAGCAGTACTCCCGGGACAGGGGGCCAGGGCAATCAGCCCCAGCATTTT,CASSTPGTGGQGNQPQHF,TRBD1,TRBJ1-5,many,TRBV28
TGTGCCAGCAGCTATACAGGGGGCACCGGGGAGCTGTTTTTT,CASSYTGGTGELFF,TRBD1,TRBJ2-2,many,TRBV7-2
TGTGCCAGCAGTTACCACCTTGGACAGGGGACGCATCAGCCCCAGCATTTT,CASSYHLGQGTHQPQHF,TRBD1,TRBJ1-5,few,TRBV6-2/TRBV6-3
TGTGCCAGCAACCTCAGAGCGGGAGGCGTTTCAACGAGCTCCTACAATGAGCAGTTCTTC,CASNLRAGGVSTSSYNEQFF,TRBD2,TRBJ2-1,few,TRBV6-1
TGTTCCAGCAGTGTGGACAGGGCCGGTGACGCTTTCTTT,CSSSVDRAGDAFF,TRBD1,TRBJ1-1,.,TRBV12-3/TRBV12-4
TGTGCCAGCGGGACTAGCGGGAGCTACAATACGCAGTATTTT,CASGTSGSYNTQYF,TRBD2,TRBJ2-3,.,TRBV6-1
TGTGCCATCAGTGGGGGAGGGGAGGATAGAAACGAGCAGTACTTC,CAISGGGEDRNEQYF,TRBD2,TRBJ2-7,.,TRBV10-3
TGTGCCAGCAGCCGAGGGACAGGGGACGAGGGACTAGCCAAAAACATTCAGTACTTC,CASSRGTGDEGLAKNIQYF,TRBD1,TRBJ2-4,.,TRBV13
TGCGCCAGCAGCCAAGAGACACAAGGTCCTCGTCGATCCCAGCATTTT,CASSQETQGPRRSQHF,.,TRBJ1-5,.,TRBV4-1
TGCAGCGCTCTGACAGATAGCAATCAGCCCCAGCATTTT,CSALTDSNQPQHF,.,TRBJ1-5,.,TRBV29-1
TGTGCCAGCAGTTGGATGGGACCGAACTCCTACAATGAGCAGTTCTTC,CASSWMGPNSYNEQFF,.,TRBJ2-1,.,TRBV12-3/TRBV12-4
TGTGCCAGCAGGACTCAATCAGATACGCAGTATTTT,CASRTQSDTQYF,.,TRBJ2-3,.,TRBV6-6
TGTGCCAGCAGTTTATCGAGTGCCGCCGGAGATACGCAGTATTTT,CASSLSSAAGDTQYF,.,TRBJ2-3,.,TRBV27
TGTGCCAGCAGAAACCCTAGCGGATCCCCCCAGTATTTT,CASRNPSGSPQYF,TRBD2,TRBJ2-3,.,TRBV7-2
TGTGCCAGCAGCTCTTCTAGACAGGCCTTGAACACTGAAGCTTTCTTT,CASSSSRQALNTEAFF,.,TRBJ1-1,.,TRBV7-1
TGTGCCAGAAGCTTGGACGGTAGCAATCAGCCCCAGCATTTT,CARSLDGSNQPQHF,.,TRBJ1-5,.,TRBV7-6
TGTGCCAGCAGTTACTCATCCAGCTCTGTAAACACCATATATTTT,CASSYSSSSVNTIYF,.,TRBJ1-3,once,TRBV6-2/TRBV6-3
TGTGCCACCGACCCGAGGGGGGTAGCCTATGGCTACACCTTC,CATDPRGVAYGYTF,.,TRBJ1-2,.,TRBV2
TGTGCCAGCAGCAACCGGGACAGGGTCAATCAGCCCCAGCATTTT,CASSNRDRVNQPQHF,TRBD1,TRBJ1-5,few,TRBV28